These 21 T cell receptor beta chains originate from one sample sequenced in a study of cytomegalovirus exposure and HLA in healthy donors (dated by TCRdb to about 2017). Preparation of the library involved the immunoSEQ multiplex PCR assay. A mixture of 60 forward primers for TCR Vbeta segments and 13 reverse primers for TCR Jbeta segments was used in the multiplex PCR. In its TCRdb copy, this immuneACCESS table keeps in-frame sequences only and misses some clones. Where compared with another copy, unresolved V genes explain less than half of these, and the others have no known cause. The sample's table covers about 53,000 clones. The ten largest clones add up to roughly 12% of the sample. Sequenced input: PBMCs. These receptors were taken from a young man in good health and CMV-seropositive.

The J gene is TRBJ1-1, the V gene TRBV6-1; 7 bases match TRBD1. Per the germline V gene, CDR1 is MNHNS and CDR2 is SASEGT. V dropped 8 bases and J dropped 5; count of bases not matched to a gene: 2. This CDR3 spans 11 amino acids. The CDR3 region is CASDRVTEAFF. CDR3 in DNA: TGTGCCAGCGACAGGGTAACTGAAGCTTTCTTT.

The chain employs TRBV11-3 and TRBJ2-5; 7 bases match TRBD2. The J call is uncertain, as TRBJ2-7 better fits the DNA end. Germline values: CDR1 SGHNT, CDR2 YENEEA. This CDR3 region has 14 residues. The DNA for the CDR3 is TGTGCCAGCAGCCGACGGGAGGCCCCCGGCGAGCAGTACTTC. This codes for CASSRREAPGEQYF.

The chain carries TRBV29-1 and TRBJ2-3; tentative D call: TRBD2 (5 bases). Trimming stripped 8 bases from V and 5 bases from J, with 23 bases between. The CDR3 totals 15 residues. From germline, CDR1 is SQVTM and CDR2 ANQGSEA. CDR3 nucleotide sequence: TGCAGCTCGACAAGAGGGCCCTCGTTCATAGATACGCAGTATTTT. This sequence encodes CSSTRGPSFIDTQYF.

This rearrangement joins TRBV7-2 to TRBJ2-1, with 10 bases lining up with TRBD2. Losses at the gene ends were 4 bases for V and 7 bases for J; bases not matched to a gene: 7. This CDR3 has 15 residues. The germline V gene encodes CDR1 SGHTA and CDR2 FQGNSA. This CDR3 is CASSSLAGGINEQFF. CDR3 coding DNA: TGTGCCAGCAGCTCCTTAGCGGGGGGAATTAATGAGCAGTTCTTC.

J is TRBJ1-5 and V is TRBV25-1; 7 positions agree with TRBD1. In germline, CDR1 is MGHDK, CDR2 SYGVNS. Trimming took 5 bases from V and 6 from J; bases not matched to a gene: 7. CDR3 length equals 14 residues. The CDR3 DNA reads as TGTGCCAGCAGTCCACAGGGGAACGGTCAGCCCCAGCATTTT. Its translation is CASSPQGNGQPQHF.

Worth noting for this clone: The junction differs from germline at one of its ends, possibly a read error. The V and J genes are TRBV6-1 and TRBJ2-5; 7 nucleotides line up with TRBD1. From germline, CDR1 is MNHNS and CDR2 SASEGT. This CDR3 region has 13 residues. CDR3 sequence reads: CASSRYRGETQYF. CDR3 nucleotides: TGTGCCAGCAGCCGTTACAGGGGAGAGACTCAGTACTTC.

V and J are TRBV15 and TRBJ1-1, with TRBD1 matching 7 bases. Germline V gene data show CDR1 as LNHNV and CDR2 as YYDKDF (reference sequence). There are 15 residues in the CDR3. After removal of 5 bases from V and 1 base from J, the junction contained 7 bases not matched to a gene. In nucleotides, the CDR3 is TGTGCCACCAGCGGGGCCGGGACAGCGAACACTGAAGCTTTCTTT. It is translated as CATSGAGTANTEAFF.

The rearrangement joins TRBV5-4 to TRBJ1-6, with D possibly being TRBD1 (5 bases). This CDR3 region has 15 residues. Germline V lookup: CDR1 SGHNT, CDR2 YYREEE (reference sequence). V was trimmed by 0 bases and J by 10 bases, leaving 14 bases between them. The CDR3 spells CASSLGAGPGSPLHF. The CDR3 DNA reads as TGTGCCAGCAGCTTGGGGGCCGGGCCAGGGTCACCCCTCCACTTT. The complete variable domain, with remaining parts taken from reference TRBV5-4 and TRBJ1-6, reads ETGVTQSPTHLIKTRGQQVTLRCSSQSGHNTVSWYQQALGQGPQFIFQYYREEENGRGNFPPRFSGLQFPNYSSELNVNALELDDSALYLCASSLGAGPGSPLHFGNGTRLTVT.

With regard to this clone: The sample has other DNA sequences that encode this CDR3 too. The chain recombines TRBV2 with TRBJ2-7; the match to TRBD1 covers 7 bases. The CDR3 has 14 residues. Trimming took 6 bases from V and 0 from J; bases not matched to a gene: 5. CDR1 is SNHLY and CDR2 is FYNNEI in the germline V gene. This CDR3 reads CASRTGSGSYEQYF. CDR3 in DNA: TGTGCCAGCAGGACAGGGTCGGGCTCCTACGAGCAGTACTTC.

The chain joins TRBV7-8 to TRBJ1-5, with TRBD1 as a possible D gene (6 bases). CDR1 SGHVS and CDR2 FQNEAQ come from the germline V gene. There are 16 residues in the CDR3. With 1 base removed from V and 6 bases from J, the gap between germline ends came to 16 bases. The CDR3 loop reads CASSLGGSGVRQPQHF. The CDR3 bases are TGTGCCAGCAGCTTAGGAGGTTCAGGGGTCCGTCAGCCCCAGCATTTT.

CDR3 sequence reads: CATSREATSDTQYF. CDR3 bases: TGTGCCACCAGCAGAGAAGCAACGTCAGATACGCAGTATTTT. V and J are TRBV15 and TRBJ2-3; D unresolved. CDR3 size: 14 residues. The germline V gene has CDR1 LNHNV and CDR2 YYDKDF (reference sequence). Between the trimmed V and J ends, which lost 0 bases and 4 bases, there was a span of 8 bases.

The gene calls are TRBV11-2 and TRBJ2-7; 8 nucleotides line up with TRBD1. J lost 2 bases, V lost 8 bases, and 11 bases had no gene match. From germline, CDR1 is SGHAT and CDR2 FQNNGV. There are 15 residues in the CDR3. The CDR3 DNA follows: TGTGCCAGCCGCTGGATGACAGGGGCCACCTACGAGCAGTACTTC. It specifies CASRWMTGATYEQYF.

The genes are TRBV6-1 and TRBJ2-3, with a tentative D call TRBD2 (5 bases). Germline CDR1 MNHNS, CDR2 SASEGT. Trimming cost V 7 bases and J 1 base, with 15 bases left between them. This CDR3 is built from 15 residues. The CDR3, as DNA: TGTGCCAGCAATAGCCGAGCGGCGGGCACAGATACGCAGTATTTT. Encoded protein: CASNSRAAGTDTQYF.

This chain joins TRBV6-5 and TRBJ1-1; no clear D gene. Germline V gene data show CDR1 as MNHEY and CDR2 as SVGAGI. V was clipped by 2 bases and J by 2 bases, with 9 bases between them. The CDR3 is made up of 14 amino acids. The CDR3 region is CASSYLSDNTEAFF. The CDR3 DNA reads TGTGCCAGCAGTTACCTCAGCGATAACACTGAAGCTTTCTTT.

The rearrangement uses TRBV9 and TRBJ2-5; TRBD1 aligns across 7 bases. V dropped 0 bases and J dropped 5; count of bases not matched to a gene: 7. This CDR3 has 15 amino acids. Germline V gene data show CDR1 as SGDLS and CDR2 as YYNGEE. The CDR3 spells CASSVGDRVTETQYF. As DNA, the CDR3 is TGTGCCAGCAGCGTAGGTGACAGGGTAACCGAGACCCAGTACTTC.

CDR3 sequence: CASSLGQGFYNEQFF. DNA of the CDR3: TGTGCCAGCAGCTTGGGACAGGGATTTTACAATGAGCAGTTCTTC. The chain is built from TRBV2 and TRBJ2-1; 9 bases line up with TRBD1. CDR3 length: 15 amino acids. V was pared by 6 bases and J by 4 bases, with 7 bases of the junction left unmatched. The germline gives CDR1 SNHLY, CDR2 FYNNEI.

The gene calls are TRBV30 and TRBJ2-2; possible D gene TRBD1, 6 bases. The CDR3 runs to 13 residues. V dropped 7 bases and J dropped 4 bases, with 13 bases sitting between them. Germline V CDR1 and CDR2: GTSNPN, SVGIG (reference sequence). The CDR3, as DNA: TGTGCCTCACAGGGACGGGGCACCGGGGAGCTGTTTTTT. It yields the protein CASQGRGTGELFF.

The chain employs TRBV5-6 and TRBJ2-5, with 7 bases identical to TRBD2. With 4 bases clipped from V and 3 bases from J, the junction kept 6 bases outside the gene matches. In germline, CDR1 is SGHDT, CDR2 YYEEEE. This CDR3 is 14 amino acids long. The CDR3 DNA reads TGTGCCAGCAGCAAGCGGGACTCGGAAGAGACCCAGTACTTC. Translated, it gives CASSKRDSEETQYF.

The CDR3 is CASSAQGFTDTQYF. The DNA for the CDR3 is TGCGCCAGCAGTGCACAGGGATTCACAGATACGCAGTATTTT. The V and J genes are TRBV10-2 and TRBJ2-3, with D possibly being TRBD1 (6 bases). Germline V lookup: CDR1 WSHSY, CDR2 SAAADI. Trimming pared 4 bases from V and 2 bases from J, leaving 10 bases between. This CDR3 contains 14 residues.

The rearrangement links TRBV6-6 to TRBJ2-3; 11 nucleotides line up with TRBD1. The V gene end was trimmed by 6 bases and the J gene end by 4 bases; junction bases not matched to a gene: 3. The CDR3 consists of 14 residues. Germline CDR1 and CDR2: MNHNY and SVGAGI (reference sequence). The CDR3 nucleotides are TGTGCCAGCAGCCCGGGACAGGGGGCAGATACGCAGTATTTT. Translating gives CASSPGQGADTQYF.

J is TRBJ1-1 and V is TRBV19; 9 bases match TRBD1. The CDR3 extends over 15 amino acids. V lost 4 bases to trimming and J lost 3 bases; unmatched junction nucleotides: 6. CDR1 is LNHDA and CDR2 is SQIVND in the germline V gene (reference sequence). The DNA of the CDR3 is TGTGCCAGTAGTAACCAACAGGGGGCCCACACTGAAGCTTTCTTT. This sequence encodes CASSNQQGAHTEAFF. The full variable domain, with the rest looked up from reference TRBV19 and TRBJ1-1, is DGGITQSPKYLFRKEGQNVTLSCEQNLNHDAMYWYRQDPGQGLRLIYYSQIVNDFQKGDIAEGYSVSREKKESFPLTVTSAQKNPTAFYLCASSNQQGAHTEAFFGQGTRLTVV.